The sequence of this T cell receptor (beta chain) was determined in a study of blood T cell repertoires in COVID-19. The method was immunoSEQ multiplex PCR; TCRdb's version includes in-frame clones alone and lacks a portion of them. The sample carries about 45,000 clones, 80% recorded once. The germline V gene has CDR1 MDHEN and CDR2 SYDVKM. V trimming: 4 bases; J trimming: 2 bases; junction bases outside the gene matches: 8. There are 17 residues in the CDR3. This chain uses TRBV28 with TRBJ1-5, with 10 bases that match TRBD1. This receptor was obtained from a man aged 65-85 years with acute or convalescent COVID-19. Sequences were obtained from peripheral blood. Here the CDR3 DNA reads TGTGCCAGCAGTTCCCCTGGGGACAGGGGTGGCAATCAGCCCCAGCATTTT. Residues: CASSSPGDRGGNQPQHF.